This T cell receptor beta chain was documented in a study of T cells in Graves' hyperthyroidism and ophthalmopathy. Study results and caveats: In the blood, most expanded thyroid clonotypes above 0.001 appeared as well. Ophthalmopathy, as predicted by the model, came a median about six months after the prediction.

Stable Graves' hyperthyroidism meant no ophthalmopathy progression within 18 months. Patients were aged 18 to 65, had disease duration under 2 months, and had newly diagnosed hyperthyroidism. Many counts were recorded for this clonotype. Its cognate antigen is unknown. Regions amplified from RNA transcripts were the TCR beta CDR3 regions. First-round RT-PCR of the TCR CDR3 relied on the HTBI primer set. Each CDR3 protein gets one entry after TCRdb re-called the multiplex PCR reads with MiXCR. The repertoire holds some 600,000 distinct CDR3 sequences, with more than 45% as singletons. Sequenced input: peripheral blood or thyroid tissue (not recorded which). The clonotype originates from a woman between 18 and 30 years old with Graves' hyperthyroidism.

The CDR3 loop is CATSDRSGDLGYTF. CDR3 coding DNA: TGTGCCACCAGTGATCGGTCAGGGGATTTGGGCTACACCTTC. V usage is TRBV24-1 and J usage is TRBJ1-2; TRBD1 is a possible D gene (6 bases). The CDR3 covers 14 residues. The germline gives CDR1 KGHDR, CDR2 SFDVKD. With 3 bases removed from V and 8 bases from J, the gap between germline ends came to 15 bases.